A single T cell receptor beta chain is shown here with its context. It has no known antigen specificity. Qualities for individual bases were not recorded, and no much larger clone is one base off. The reads were generated on an Illumina HiSeq 2500. Quantitative 5'-RACE with molecular barcodes was used to prepare TCR beta libraries. Concerning the study's data processing: A new computational method, built on a probabilistic model of VDJ rearrangement, was used to identify disease-linked TCR variants. The raw public data were reprocessed by TCRdb itself: fastp quality trimming at Q25, MiXCR clonotype calling, in-frame beta chains only. CDR3 protein sequences are deduplicated, and each keeps its most common genes and DNA. For this entry, the V and J calls and clone size follow TCRdb and not the study's own pipeline. This sample has about 220,000 distinct CDR3 sequences in its table, and about 17% of those were observed once. About 44% of the sample rests with the top ten.

These data originate in a study of CD8 T cells in ankylosing spondylitis (dated by TCRdb to about 2017). For the wider study: The study set out to find disease-linked TCR variants by profiling T cell receptor beta repertoires in ankylosing spondylitis patients and healthy donors. Peripheral blood samples were taken, and synovial fluid was additionally collected from ankylosing spondylitis patients. The full study cohort was made up of 20 to 25 ankylosing spondylitis patients and over 90 healthy donors.

Overall study outcomes, separate from this receptor: The disease-linked clones were reported to be significantly enriched in matched synovial fluid samples from ankylosing spondylitis patients. The disease-linked clones had a CD8+ phenotype and were found at relatively low frequencies in peripheral blood. Blood from ankylosing spondylitis patients appeared to be characterized by a TCR beta motif made up of several highly homologous amino acid variants. Some of the motif variants had been reported before in the synovial fluid and blood of reactive arthritis patients, a finding that suggests common disease-initiation mechanisms.

The CDR3 goes from the cysteine to the phenylalanine over 16 residues. Only CDR3 DNA remains: 48 bases, in frame from the first base. V is cut by 0 bases and J by 3 bases, and the space between the germline ends is 12 bases. Reading the germline V gene (reference sequence) gives CDR1 SEHNR and CDR2 FQNEAQ. This clonotype was sampled from a male donor with ankylosing spondylitis. The chain joins TRBV7-9 to TRBJ2-1, with TRBD2 tentatively as D gene (5 bases match). The sequenced material came from blood, either unsorted or a sorted T cell fraction (not recorded which). The CDR3 protein sequence reads: CASSLASVADYNEQFF. The bases are TGTGCCAGCAGCTTAGCTAGCGTTGCAGACTACAATGAGCAGTTCTTC.